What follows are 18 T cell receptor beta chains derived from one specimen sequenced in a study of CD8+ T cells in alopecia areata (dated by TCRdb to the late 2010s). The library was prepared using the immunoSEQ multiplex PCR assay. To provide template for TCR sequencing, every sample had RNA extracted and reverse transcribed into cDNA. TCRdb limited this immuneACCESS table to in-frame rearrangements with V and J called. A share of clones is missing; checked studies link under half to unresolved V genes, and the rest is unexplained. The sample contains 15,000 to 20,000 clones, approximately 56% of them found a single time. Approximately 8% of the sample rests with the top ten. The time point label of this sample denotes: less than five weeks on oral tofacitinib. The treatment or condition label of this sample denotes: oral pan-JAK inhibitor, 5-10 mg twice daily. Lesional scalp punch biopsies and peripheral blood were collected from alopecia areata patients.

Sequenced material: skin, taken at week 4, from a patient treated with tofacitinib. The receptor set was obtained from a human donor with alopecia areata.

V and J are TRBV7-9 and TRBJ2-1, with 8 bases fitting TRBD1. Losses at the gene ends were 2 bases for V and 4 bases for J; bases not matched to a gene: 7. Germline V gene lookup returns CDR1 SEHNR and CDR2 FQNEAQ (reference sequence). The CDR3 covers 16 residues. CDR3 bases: TGTGCCAGCAGCTTATTTCTGGACAGGGCTTACAATGAGCAGTTCTTC. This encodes CASSLFLDRAYNEQFF.

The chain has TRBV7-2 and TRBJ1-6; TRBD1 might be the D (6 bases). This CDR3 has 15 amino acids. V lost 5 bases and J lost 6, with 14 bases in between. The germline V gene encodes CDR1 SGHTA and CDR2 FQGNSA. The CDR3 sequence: CASSVPDRFNSPLHF. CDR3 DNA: TGTGCCAGCAGCGTCCCCGACAGGTTTAATTCACCCCTCCACTTT.

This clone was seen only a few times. The CDR3 region is CSVEVWDSKSQETQYF. The CDR3 DNA follows: TGCAGCGTTGAAGTTTGGGACTCAAAGAGCCAAGAGACCCAGTACTTC. This rearrangement joins TRBV29-1 to TRBJ2-5; TRBD2 is a possible D gene (6 bases). V was trimmed by 1 base and J by 1 base, leaving 16 bases between them. The germline V gene has CDR1 SQVTM and CDR2 ANQGSEA. CDR3 length equals 16 residues.

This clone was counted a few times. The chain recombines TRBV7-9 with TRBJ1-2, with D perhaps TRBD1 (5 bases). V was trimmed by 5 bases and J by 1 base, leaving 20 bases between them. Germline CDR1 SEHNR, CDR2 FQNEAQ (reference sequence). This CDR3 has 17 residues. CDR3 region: CASSGPFGAGGNYGYTF. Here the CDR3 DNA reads TGTGCCAGCAGCGGGCCCTTCGGAGCCGGGGGTAACTATGGCTACACCTTC. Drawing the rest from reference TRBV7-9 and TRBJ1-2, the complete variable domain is DTGVSQNPRHKITKRGQNVTFRCDPISEHNRLYWYRQTLGQGPEFLTYFQNEAQLEKSRLLSDRFSAERPKGSFSTLEIQRTEQGDSAMYLCASSGPFGAGGNYGYTFGSGTRLTVV.

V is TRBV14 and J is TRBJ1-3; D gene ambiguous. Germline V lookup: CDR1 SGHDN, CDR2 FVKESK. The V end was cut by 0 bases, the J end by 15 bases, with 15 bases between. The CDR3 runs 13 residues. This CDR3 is CASSQDGRAAQYF. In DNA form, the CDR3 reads TGTGCCAGCAGCCAAGACGGTAGAGCCGCCCAATATTTT.

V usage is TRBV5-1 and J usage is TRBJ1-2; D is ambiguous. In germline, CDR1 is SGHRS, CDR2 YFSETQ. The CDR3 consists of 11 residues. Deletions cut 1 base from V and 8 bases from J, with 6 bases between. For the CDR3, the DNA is TGCGCCAGCAGCTTGCAAGGAGGCTACACCTTC. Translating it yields CASSLQGGYTF.

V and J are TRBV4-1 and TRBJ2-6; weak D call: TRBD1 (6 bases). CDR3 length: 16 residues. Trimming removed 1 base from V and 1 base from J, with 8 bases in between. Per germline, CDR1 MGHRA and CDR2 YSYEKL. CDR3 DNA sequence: TGCGCCAGCAGCCAAGGTGGACAGTCTGGGGCCAACGTCCTGACTTTC. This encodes CASSQGGQSGANVLTF.

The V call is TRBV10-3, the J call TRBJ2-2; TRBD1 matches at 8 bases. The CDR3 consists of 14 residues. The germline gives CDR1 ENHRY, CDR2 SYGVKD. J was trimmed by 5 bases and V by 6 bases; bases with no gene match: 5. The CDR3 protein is CAIRETGETGELFF. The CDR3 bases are TGTGCCATCAGAGAGACAGGGGAGACCGGGGAGCTGTTTTTT.

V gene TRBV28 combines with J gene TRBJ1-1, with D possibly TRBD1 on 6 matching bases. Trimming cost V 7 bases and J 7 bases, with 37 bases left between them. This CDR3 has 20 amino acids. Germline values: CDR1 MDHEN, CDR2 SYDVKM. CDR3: CASTTIFTGKATILRGEAFF. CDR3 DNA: TGTGCCAGCACCACTATTTTCACAGGGAAAGCTACAATACTTAGGGGTGAAGCTTTCTTT.

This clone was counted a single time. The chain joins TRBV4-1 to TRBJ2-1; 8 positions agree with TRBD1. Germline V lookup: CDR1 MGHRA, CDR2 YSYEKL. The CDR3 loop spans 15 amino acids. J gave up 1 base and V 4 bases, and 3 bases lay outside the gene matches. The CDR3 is CASSLGTGSYNEQFF. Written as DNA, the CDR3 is TGCGCCAGCAGCCTGGGGACAGGTTCCTACAATGAGCAGTTCTTC.

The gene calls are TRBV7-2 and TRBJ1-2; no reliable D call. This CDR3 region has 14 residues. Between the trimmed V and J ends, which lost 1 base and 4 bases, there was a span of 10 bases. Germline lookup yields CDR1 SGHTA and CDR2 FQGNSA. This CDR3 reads CASSLDLGFYGYTF. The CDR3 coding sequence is TGTGCCAGCAGCTTAGATCTGGGGTTCTATGGCTACACCTTC.

CDR3 sequence: CASSTPGTSGGPRTDTQYF. The DNA of the CDR3 is TGTGCCAGCAGCACCCCCGGGACTAGCGGGGGGCCGAGAACAGATACGCAGTATTTT. The V gene is TRBV7-2, the J gene TRBJ2-3, with TRBD2 identical over 15 bases. Trimming removed 5 bases from V and 3 bases from J; junction bases left unmatched: 12. CDR1 is SGHTA and CDR2 is FQGNSA in the germline V gene. CDR3 length: 19 amino acids.

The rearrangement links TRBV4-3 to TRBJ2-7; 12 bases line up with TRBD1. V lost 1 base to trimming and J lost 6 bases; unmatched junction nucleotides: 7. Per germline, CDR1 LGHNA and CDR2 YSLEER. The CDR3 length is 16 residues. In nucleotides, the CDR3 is TGCGCCAGCAGCCAAGCCTCCGGGACAGGGGGCGCCGAGCAGTACTTC. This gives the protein CASSQASGTGGAEQYF.

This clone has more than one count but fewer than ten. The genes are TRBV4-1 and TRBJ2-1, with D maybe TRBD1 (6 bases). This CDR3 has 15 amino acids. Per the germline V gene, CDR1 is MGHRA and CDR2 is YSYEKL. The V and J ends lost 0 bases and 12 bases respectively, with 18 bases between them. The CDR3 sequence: CASSQDWGRQEAQFF. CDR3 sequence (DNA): TGCGCCAGCAGCCAAGATTGGGGGAGACAGGAAGCGCAGTTCTTC.

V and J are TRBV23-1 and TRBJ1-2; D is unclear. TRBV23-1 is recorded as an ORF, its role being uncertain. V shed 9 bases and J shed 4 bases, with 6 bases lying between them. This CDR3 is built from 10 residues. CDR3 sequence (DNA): TGCGCCAGAGCGGTCTATGGCTACACCTTC. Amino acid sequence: CARAVYGYTF.

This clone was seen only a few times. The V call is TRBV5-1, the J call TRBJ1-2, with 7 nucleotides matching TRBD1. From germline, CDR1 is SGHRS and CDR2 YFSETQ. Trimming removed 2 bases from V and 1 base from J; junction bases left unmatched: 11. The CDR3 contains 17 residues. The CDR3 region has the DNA TGCGCCAGCAGCTTCCACCGGGACAGCGGACGTAACTATGGCTACACCTTC. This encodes CASSFHRDSGRNYGYTF. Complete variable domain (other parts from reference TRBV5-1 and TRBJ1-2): KAGVTQTPRYLIKTRGQQVTLSCSPISGHRSVSWYQQTPGQGLQFLFEYFSETQRNKGNFPGRFSGRQFSNSRSEMNVSTLELGDSALYLCASSFHRDSGRNYGYTFGSGTRLTVV.

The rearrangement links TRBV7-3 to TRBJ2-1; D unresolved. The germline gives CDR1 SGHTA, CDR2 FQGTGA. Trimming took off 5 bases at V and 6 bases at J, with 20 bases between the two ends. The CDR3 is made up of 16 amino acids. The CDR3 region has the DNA TGTGCCAGCAGCCTTACACCAACCTCCGGGCCCAATGAGCAGTTCTTC. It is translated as CASSLTPTSGPNEQFF.

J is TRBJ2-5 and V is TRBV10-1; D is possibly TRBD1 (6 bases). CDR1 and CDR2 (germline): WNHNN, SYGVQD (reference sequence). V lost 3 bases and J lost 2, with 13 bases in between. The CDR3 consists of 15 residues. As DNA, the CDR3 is TGCGCCAGCAGTGAAGGCAGGGGACAACAAGAGACCCAGTACTTC. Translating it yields CASSEGRGQQETQYF.